This T cell receptor (beta chain) was recorded in a study of shared clonotypes between healthy human individuals. Turning to the study itself: For every donor, three CD4 naive, three CD4 memory, two CD8 naive and one CD8 memory plates were used. Study-wide points: Incompleteness in sorted-subset sequencing, despite large depth, was shown by rarefaction. Across subsets, estimated richness was generally greater for naive than for memory populations.

CD45RO-negative cells were positively selected for CCR7, leaving out terminally differentiated effector memory CD45RA+ cells. With respect to this clone: As yet, its antigen is unknown.

The V gene's germline CDR1 is ENHRY and CDR2 SYGVKD. The CDR3 is 15 residues long. Trimming pared 0 bases from V and 6 bases from J, leaving 12 bases between. Replicate sorted-subset PCRs were loaded with 150 to 250 ng DNA, about 30,000 T cell genomes. Clones were read by immunoSEQ multiplex PCR, and TCRdb kept only the in-frame ones, dropping some. The sample lists millions of clones, roughly 94% occurring once. The chain has TRBV10-3 and TRBJ2-1; D is possibly TRBD2 (6 bases). Sequencing used naive CD8+ T cells sorted from blood. This clonotype originated in a man aged 18 to 35 in good health. In nucleotides, the CDR3 is TGTGCCATCAGTGAGTCATGGGGAGGAGGCAATGAGCAGTTCTTC. Amino acids: CAISESWGGGNEQFF.